One and the same sample provided the 25 T cell receptor beta chains below, sequenced in a study of shared clonotypes between healthy human individuals. Data came from immunoSEQ multiplex PCR; TCRdb stores just in-frame clones and leaves some out. The sample records approximately 400,000 clones, 96% being singletons. Sequences were obtained from memory CD8+ T cells sorted from blood. Documented subset: CD45RO+ cells pooled with CCR7-negative TemRA cells. These receptors originate from a man in his thirties or forties in good health.

The J gene is TRBJ2-5, the V gene TRBV2, with D perhaps matching TRBD2 (7 bases). The germline V gene encodes CDR1 SNHLY and CDR2 FYNNEI. The CDR3 consists of 14 residues. Trimming left V 8 bases short and J 5 bases short, with 18 bases between. CDR3 in amino acids: CASARVGGGETQYF. The CDR3, as DNA: TGTGCCAGCGCCCGGGTAGGGGGAGGGGAGACCCAGTACTTC.

The chain carries TRBV10-2 and TRBJ2-7; D is tentatively TRBD1 or TRBD2 (6 bases each). The V end was cut by 6 bases, the J end by 0 bases, with 24 bases between. This CDR3 has 18 amino acids. Per the germline V gene, CDR1 is WSHSY and CDR2 is SAAADI. The CDR3 protein is CASRNTPRRGVSSYEQYF. In DNA form, the CDR3 reads TGCGCCAGCAGGAACACTCCCCGGAGGGGGGTATCCTCCTACGAGCAGTACTTC.

This chain uses TRBV4-1 with TRBJ2-7; 10 nucleotides align to TRBD2. CDR1 is MGHRA and CDR2 is YSYEKL in the germline V gene. V gave up 4 bases and J gave up 2 bases; unmatched junction bases: 8. The CDR3 contains 16 residues. CDR3 amino acids: CASSLTLAGVPYEQYF. CDR3 DNA sequence: TGCGCCAGCAGCCTAACTCTAGCGGGAGTACCCTACGAGCAGTACTTC.

The chain carries TRBV15 and TRBJ1-3; possibly TRBD1 for D (5 bases). This CDR3 is built from 15 residues. The germline gives CDR1 LNHNV, CDR2 YYDKDF (reference sequence). Trimming removed 3 bases at V and 0 bases at J, with 9 bases between. The CDR3, as DNA: TGTGCCACCAGCAGCTCTACAGGCTCTGGAAACACCATATATTTT. Protein sequence: CATSSSTGSGNTIYF.

Worth noting for this clone: Other nucleotide sequences from this sample produce the same CDR3. The chain uses TRBV20-1 and TRBJ2-7, with unresolved D. The CDR3 extends over 11 amino acids. From germline, CDR1 is DFQATT and CDR2 SNEGSKA (reference sequence). Trimming stripped 4 bases from V and 0 bases from J, with 4 bases between. CDR3 in amino acids: CSATSSYEQYF. In DNA, the CDR3 is TGCAGTGCTACTAGCTCCTACGAGCAGTACTTC.

The rearrangement links TRBV6-5 to TRBJ2-7, with a possible D match to TRBD2 (5 bases). The CDR3 totals 15 residues. The V and J ends lost 0 bases and 2 bases respectively, with 11 bases between them. CDR1 and CDR2 from the germline V gene are MNHEY and SVGAGI. The CDR3 DNA reads as TGTGCCAGCAGTTACTCTACCAGCGGTGCCTACGAGCAGTACTTC. This codes for CASSYSTSGAYEQYF.

The chain has TRBV1 and TRBJ2-2; the table's D call, TRBD2, was not checked against the DNA. TRBV1 is a listed pseudogene. CDR3 length: 24 amino acids. CDR3 protein: CTSSRGSGSNSLSLAGASTGELFF. CDR3 in DNA: TGCACCAGCAGTAGGGGATCGGGCTCTAATTCTTTATCACTAGCGGGAGCTTCTACCGGGGAGCTGTTTTTT.

V usage is TRBV4-1 and J usage is TRBJ2-1; D call uncertain. V gave up 1 base and J gave up 12 bases, with 13 bases separating them. The CDR3 extends over 13 amino acids. The germline V gene encodes CDR1 MGHRA and CDR2 YSYEKL. CDR3 sequence: CASSQGRDLLQFF. The CDR3 DNA sequence: TGCGCCAGCAGCCAAGGGAGAGACCTGCTGCAGTTCTTC.

The V and J genes are TRBV28 and TRBJ2-1; 7 bases match TRBD1. V shed 7 bases and J 3 bases; nucleotides not matched to a gene: 6. Per germline, CDR1 MDHEN and CDR2 SYDVKM. CDR3 length equals 14 residues. CDR3 coding DNA: TGTGCCAGCACTAACAGGGGCGTCTACAATGAGCAGTTCTTC. Protein product: CASTNRGVYNEQFF.

This clone was picked up one time. V and J are TRBV20-1 and TRBJ2-1, with D uncertain. From germline, CDR1 is DFQATT and CDR2 SNEGSKA (reference sequence). The germline V and J ends were trimmed by 6 bases and 5 bases, with 5 bases remaining between them. This CDR3 has 10 residues. The CDR3 coding sequence is TGCAGTGCCCCCAACAATGAGCAGTTCTTC. Its translation is CSAPNNEQFF.

The CDR3 region has the DNA TGCGCCAGCAGCGTCGGGTACGACACAGATACGCAGTATTTT. It is translated as CASSVGYDTDTQYF. The chain has TRBV5-1 and TRBJ2-3; D is uncertain. This CDR3 contains 14 residues. With 4 bases removed from V and 2 bases from J, the gap between germline ends came to 11 bases. Germline V lookup: CDR1 SGHRS, CDR2 YFSETQ.

The gene calls are TRBV29-1 and TRBJ2-7, with 8 bases fitting TRBD1. V shed 5 bases, J shed 1 base, and the junction held 16 bases outside the gene matches. The length of the CDR3 is 17 residues. Germline V CDR1 and CDR2: SQVTM, ANQGSEA. For the CDR3, the DNA is TGCAGCGTTCCTCAGGGGGCGGAAGTGTGGGATTCCTACGAGCAGTACTTC. As protein: CSVPQGAEVWDSYEQYF.

The genes are TRBV6-5 and TRBJ2-7, with TRBD1 identical over 12 bases. Germline loops: CDR1 MNHEY, CDR2 SVGAGI. Trimming removed 2 bases from V and 2 bases from J; junction bases left unmatched: 4. The CDR3 covers 16 residues. The CDR3 sequence: CASSYQGTGGPYEQYF. In DNA, the CDR3 is TGTGCCAGCAGTTACCAAGGGACAGGGGGCCCCTACGAGCAGTACTTC.

CDR3 loop: CASRGFSRNTEAFF. The CDR3 DNA is TGTGCCAGCCGTGGGTTTAGTAGGAACACTGAAGCTTTCTTT. The rearrangement uses TRBV27 and TRBJ1-1; D remains ambiguous. This CDR3 is 14 amino acids long. In germline, CDR1 is MNHEY, CDR2 SMNVEV (reference sequence). The V end was cut by 8 bases, the J end by 1 base, with 14 bases between.

The chain carries TRBV5-1 and TRBJ2-1; 7 bases align to TRBD1. CDR3 length: 15 amino acids. V lost 3 bases, J lost 8 bases, and 11 bases stayed unmatched. Germline V CDR1 and CDR2: SGHRS, YFSETQ. CDR3 sequence (DNA): TGCGCCAGCAGCTCCTACAGGGGAAGGTTTGATGAGCAGTTCTTC. It translates to CASSSYRGRFDEQFF.

This clone was seen only a few times. V is TRBV7-2 and J is TRBJ2-7; D might be TRBD1 or TRBD2, each matching 5 bases. V lost 1 base, J lost 3 bases, and 10 bases lay in between. The germline V gene has CDR1 SGHTA and CDR2 FQGNSA. This CDR3 spans 14 amino acids. CDR3 nucleotide sequence: TGTGCCAGCAGCTTAGTAGGGGACGGCTACGAGCAGTACTTC. This encodes CASSLVGDGYEQYF.

The rearrangement links TRBV11-3 to TRBJ2-1; no reliable D call. The V and J ends lost 0 bases and 9 bases respectively, with 15 bases between them. This CDR3 is built from 15 residues. The germline V gene encodes CDR1 SGHNT and CDR2 YENEEA. The CDR3 loop reads CASSLDPSKKGEQFF. The CDR3 DNA is TGTGCCAGCAGCTTAGACCCCAGTAAAAAGGGTGAGCAGTTCTTC.

The V call is TRBV11-2, the J call TRBJ2-5; no firm D call. CDR1 and CDR2 (germline): SGHAT, FQNNGV. V lost 3 bases and J 4 bases, leaving 6 bases between the germline ends. This CDR3 region has 12 residues. CDR3 DNA: TGTGCCAGCAGCTTTCCGCCAGAGACCCAGTACTTC. The encoded protein is CASSFPPETQYF.

The chain recombines TRBV5-6 with TRBJ1-3; D unclear. The germline gives CDR1 SGHDT, CDR2 YYEEEE. The length of the CDR3 is 13 residues. With 1 base removed from V and 2 bases from J, the gap between germline ends came to 4 bases. CDR3 bases: TGTGCCAGCAGCTTGATTACTGGAAACACCATATATTTT. Amino acids: CASSLITGNTIYF.

The chain is built from TRBV2 and TRBJ2-1; 7 bases are a match to TRBD2. This CDR3 is built from 15 residues. Germline V lookup: CDR1 SNHLY, CDR2 FYNNEI. J lost 7 bases, V lost 2 bases, and 8 bases had no gene match. The CDR3 DNA reads TGTGCCAGCAGTGAACCAGCGGGAAGGTGGAATGAGCAGTTCTTC. This encodes CASSEPAGRWNEQFF.

The rearrangement uses TRBV5-1 and TRBJ2-3, with 7 bases matching TRBD1. The V gene end was trimmed by 5 bases and the J gene end by 2 bases; junction bases not matched to a gene: 8. The CDR3 length is 15 residues. CDR1 is SGHRS and CDR2 is YFSETQ in the germline V gene. CDR3 coding DNA: TGCGCCAGCAGTGACAGGGTGAGGGACACAGATACGCAGTATTTT. This translates into CASSDRVRDTDTQYF.

The rearrangement links TRBV7-9 to TRBJ2-5, with D tentatively TRBD2 (6 bases). This CDR3 has 17 residues. Trimming took off 1 base at V and 3 bases at J, with 18 bases between the two ends. Germline lookup yields CDR1 SEHNR and CDR2 FQNEAQ (reference sequence). CDR3 bases: TGTGCCAGCAGCTTAGGGGGCAAGGGACTCGACGAAGAGACCCAGTACTTC. Translated, it gives CASSLGGKGLDEETQYF.

V and J are TRBV27 and TRBJ1-2; D gene unclear. This CDR3 is 14 amino acids long. With 3 bases removed from V and 8 bases from J, the gap between germline ends came to 16 bases. Looked up from germline, CDR1 is MNHEY and CDR2 is SMNVEV (reference sequence). The CDR3 here is CASSFFWSDKGYTF. For the CDR3, the DNA is TGTGCCAGCAGTTTTTTTTGGTCCGACAAAGGCTACACCTTC.

The rearrangement uses TRBV7-2 and TRBJ1-2, with D tentatively TRBD1 (6 bases). V gave up 0 bases and J gave up 3 bases, with 11 bases separating them. Germline V gene lookup returns CDR1 SGHTA and CDR2 FQGNSA. This CDR3 has 15 amino acids. Here the CDR3 DNA reads TGTGCCAGCAGCTTAGCCGGACAGCCTTACTATGGCTACACCTTC. Amino acids: CASSLAGQPYYGYTF.

This chain joins TRBV30 and TRBJ2-2; D may be TRBD1 (6 bases). CDR3 size: 15 residues. CDR1 and CDR2 from the germline V gene are GTSNPN and SVGIG (reference sequence). V lost 2 bases, J lost 5 bases, and 15 bases lay in between. CDR3 amino acids: CAWSISVQGTGELFF. CDR3 sequence (DNA): TGTGCCTGGAGTATCTCGGTACAGGGAACCGGGGAGCTGTTTTTT.